The 13 T cell receptor beta chains below all came from one sample that was sequenced in a study of T cells after yellow fever vaccination. TCRdb reanalysed the 5' RACE reads using MiXCR and keeps one entry per CDR3 protein. Found here are approximately 600,000 distinct CDR3 sequences, more than 9% of them singletons; the top ten hold 15%. This material consisted of PBMCs, taken on the day of the yellow fever booster vaccination. These receptors came from a young man who received the YFV17D yellow fever vaccine.

This clonotype turned up a few times. This sequence joins TRBV20-1 and TRBJ2-3; tentative D call: TRBD2 (6 bases). The germline CDR1 and CDR2 sequences are DFQATT and SNEGSKA (reference sequence). Trimming pared 5 bases from V and 4 bases from J, leaving 13 bases between. CDR3 length: 13 residues. The CDR3, as DNA: TGCAGTGCTGGTCCGGGGGTGGCAGATACGCAGTATTTT. Its translation: CSAGPGVADTQYF.

This clonotype was recorded at least ten times. This rearrangement joins TRBV7-9 to TRBJ1-5, with 11 bases that match TRBD1. After removal of 4 bases from V and 6 bases from J, the junction contained 8 bases not matched to a gene. Germline V gives CDR1 SEHNR, CDR2 FQNEAQ (reference sequence). This CDR3 region has 16 residues. CDR3: CASSWGGQGARQPQHF. Written as DNA, the CDR3 is TGTGCCAGCAGCTGGGGCGGACAGGGGGCACGTCAGCCCCAGCATTTT.

The chain is built from TRBV7-9 and TRBJ2-7, with D maybe TRBD1 (5 bases). The CDR3 is 15 residues long. CDR1 and CDR2 from the germline V gene are SEHNR and FQNEAQ (reference sequence). Deletions cut 5 bases from V and 2 bases from J, with 16 bases between. CDR3 DNA: TGTGCCAGCAGCCCCCCCACAGGTCCTCCCTACGAGCAGTACTTC. This encodes CASSPPTGPPYEQYF. The variable domain in full, with the rest retrieved from reference TRBV7-9 and TRBJ2-7, is DTGVSQNPRHKITKRGQNVTFRCDPISEHNRLYWYRQTLGQGPEFLTYFQNEAQLEKSRLLSDRFSAERPKGSFSTLEIQRTEQGDSAMYLCASSPPTGPPYEQYFGPGTRLTVT.

J is TRBJ2-2 and V is TRBV6-5; D is uncertain. The CDR3 totals 10 residues. The V and J ends lost 8 bases and 6 bases respectively, with 4 bases between them. CDR1 and CDR2 from the germline V gene are MNHEY and SVGAGI. Written as DNA, the CDR3 is TGTGCCAGCTGGGCCGGGGAGCTGTTTTTT. It encodes CASWAGELFF.

This clonotype was picked up a small number of times. The chain recombines TRBV29-1 with TRBJ2-7; 12 bases agree with TRBD2. The trim removed 4 bases at V and 7 bases at J, leaving 5 bases unmatched. Germline V CDR1 and CDR2: SQVTM, ANQGSEA. This CDR3 is 13 amino acids long. CDR3 amino acids: CSVGNGLAGEQYF. The CDR3, as DNA: TGCAGCGTTGGAAACGGACTAGCGGGAGAGCAGTACTTC.

In this sample, this clonotype turned up a few times. This rearrangement joins TRBV29-1 to TRBJ1-2, with TRBD1 matching 10 bases. The CDR3 contains 12 residues. Losses at the gene ends were 6 bases for V and 7 bases for J; bases not matched to a gene: 5. CDR1 and CDR2 (germline): SQVTM, ANQGSEA. The DNA of the CDR3 is TGCAGCGTCGTGAGGACAGGGGGTGGCTACACCTTC. Translating it yields CSVVRTGGGYTF.

The chain combines TRBV20-1 with TRBJ1-5, with D perhaps matching TRBD1 (5 bases). The CDR3 has 15 amino acids. CDR1 and CDR2 (germline): DFQATT, SNEGSKA (reference sequence). V was cut by 6 bases and J by 3 bases, with 18 bases left in between. For the CDR3, the DNA is TGCAGTGCCATCTCGATAGAAGGGGACAATCAGCCCCAGCATTTT. This codes for CSAISIEGDNQPQHF.

This clonotype was counted between two and nine times. CDR3 residues: CASQSLETGIRNEQYF. CDR3 sequence (DNA): TGTGCCAGCCAATCTCTCGAAACAGGTATTCGGAACGAGCAGTACTTC. The chain couples TRBV7-8 to TRBJ2-7, with a tentative D call TRBD1 (5 bases). Germline V CDR1 and CDR2: SGHVS, FQNEAQ. The V end lost 8 bases, the J end lost 5 bases, and 25 bases lay between the germline ends. The CDR3 extends over 16 amino acids.

The V gene is TRBV29-1, the J gene TRBJ2-4; D assignment may be TRBD1 or TRBD2 (6 bases each). Trimming left V 4 bases short and J 8 bases short, with 15 bases between. CDR1 and CDR2 from the germline V gene are SQVTM and ANQGSEA. The length of the CDR3 is 13 residues. In DNA form, the CDR3 reads TGCAGCGTTGTAGTTACGGGGGCGGACATTCAGTACTTC. Translated: CSVVVTGADIQYF.

This clonotype was counted only a few times. The V call is TRBV7-2, the J call TRBJ2-1; D is perhaps TRBD2 (5 bases). V was shortened by 1 base and J by 8 bases, with 15 bases between the two germline ends. Germline CDR1 and CDR2: SGHTA and FQGNSA. The CDR3 covers 15 residues. The CDR3 DNA reads TGTGCCAGCAGCTTAGGGTGGGGAGTGGGGTATGAGCAGTTCTTC. Protein product: CASSLGWGVGYEQFF. The entire variable domain, with the rest obtained from reference TRBV7-2 and TRBJ2-1, is as follows: GAGVSQSPSNKVTEKGKDVELRCDPISGHTALYWYRQSLGQGLEFLIYFQGNSAPDKSGLPSDRFSAERTGGSVSTLTIQRTQQEDSAVYLCASSLGWGVGYEQFFGPGTRLTVL.

The rearrangement joins TRBV18 to TRBJ2-3; D gene uncertain. Germline-derived CDR1 and CDR2 are KGHSH and LQKENI. V was clipped by 2 bases and J by 4 bases, with 10 bases between them. The CDR3 sequence is 14 residues long. CDR3 DNA: TGTGCCAGCTCACCAGGGTTCTACGCAGATACGCAGTATTTT. Translation: CASSPGFYADTQYF.

This chain joins TRBV20-1 and TRBJ1-1, with D tentatively TRBD1 (5 bases). Germline CDR1 reads DFQATT; CDR2 reads SNEGSKA (reference sequence). Trimming took off 5 bases at V and 5 bases at J, with 9 bases between the two ends. The CDR3 consists of 11 residues. The CDR3: CSAPGLTEAFF. Here the CDR3 DNA reads TGCAGTGCTCCAGGGTTGACTGAAGCTTTCTTT.

The chain employs TRBV2 and TRBJ2-5, with 10 bases identical to TRBD1. The CDR3 has 14 residues. Germline trimming cut 7 bases from V and 3 bases from J; bases unmatched to any gene: 5. Looked up from germline, CDR1 is SNHLY and CDR2 is FYNNEI. This CDR3 is CASKGGTGEETQYF. The CDR3, as DNA: TGTGCCAGCAAGGGCGGGACAGGGGAAGAGACCCAGTACTTC. The variable domain in full, completed from reference TRBV2 and TRBJ2-5, reads EPEVTQTPSHQVTQMGQEVILRCVPISNHLYFYWYRQILGQKVEFLVSFYNNEISEKSEIFDDQFSVERPDGSNFTLKIRSTKLEDSAMYFCASKGGTGEETQYFGPGTRLLVL.